Below are 26 T cell receptor beta chains sequenced from a single sample in a study of T cells after yellow fever vaccination. TCRdb re-called the 5' RACE reads through MiXCR, storing one row per CDR3 protein. The sample carries 500,000 to 650,000 distinct CDR3 sequences, more than 9% recorded once. The sample here was PBMCs, taken on the day of the yellow fever booster vaccination. The source is a man aged 30-40 years who received the YFV17D yellow fever vaccine.

This chain connects TRBV2 to TRBJ2-1; no definite D call. The CDR3 covers 15 residues. The V end lost 3 bases, the J end lost 2 bases, and 11 bases lay between the germline ends. Germline V gives CDR1 SNHLY, CDR2 FYNNEI. The CDR3 sequence is CASSDAVPAYNEQFF. The CDR3 bases are TGTGCCAGCAGTGATGCGGTCCCCGCCTACAATGAGCAGTTCTTC. Combining the CDR3 with reference TRBV2 and TRBJ2-1 gives the whole variable domain EPEVTQTPSHQVTQMGQEVILRCVPISNHLYFYWYRQILGQKVEFLVSFYNNEISEKSEIFDDQFSVERPDGSNFTLKIRSTKLEDSAMYFCASSDAVPAYNEQFFGPGTRLTVL.

A few counts support this clonotype. The chain has TRBV4-3 and TRBJ1-2, with D hard to call. CDR1 is LGHNA and CDR2 is YSLEER in the germline V gene. Trimming removed 1 base from V and 1 base from J, with 10 bases in between. This CDR3 has 15 residues. CDR3 bases: TGCGCCAGCAGCCAAGGTTCAGCCAATAACTATGGCTACACCTTC. Its translation: CASSQGSANNYGYTF.

This clonotype was seen more than once but under ten times. V gene TRBV29-1 combines with J gene TRBJ1-1; 8 nucleotides agree with TRBD1. V was pared by 6 bases and J by 14 bases, with 17 bases of the junction left unmatched. The CDR3 has 13 amino acids. Per the germline V gene, CDR1 is SQVTM and CDR2 is ANQGSEA. The CDR3 loop reads CSVGGSTQGAPFF. The CDR3 nucleotides are TGCAGCGTGGGGGGGTCCACTCAGGGGGCCCCCTTCTTT.

This clonotype was counted only a few times. This chain connects TRBV5-5 to TRBJ2-5, with D possibly matching TRBD1 (6 bases). This CDR3 has 15 amino acids. Germline V gene data show CDR1 as SGHKS and CDR2 as YYEKEE (reference sequence). Trimming stripped 4 bases from V and 3 bases from J, with 16 bases between. The CDR3 nucleotides read TGTGCCAGCAGCCCCACGGGACATCCTAAAGAGACCCAGTACTTC. Translating it yields CASSPTGHPKETQYF.

This clonotype was recorded a few times. The chain combines TRBV6-1 with TRBJ2-1, with D possibly being TRBD1 or TRBD2 (5 bases each). The CDR3 runs 17 residues. Trimming removed 3 bases at V and 3 bases at J, with 18 bases between. Germline lookup yields CDR1 MNHNS and CDR2 SASEGT. The CDR3 bases are TGTGCCAGCAGTGAGAGACCCGGGACCACCCTCTACAATGAGCAGTTCTTC. Encoded protein: CASSERPGTTLYNEQFF.

For this clonotype: The junction and the germline gene differ at one end; a read error may be behind it. The chain uses TRBV20-1 and TRBJ2-1; D might be TRBD2 (5 bases). The CDR3 length is 16 residues. Germline-derived CDR1 and CDR2 are DFQATT and SNEGSKA (reference sequence). The CDR3 loop reads CCATFSLAGTYNEQFF. In nucleotides, the CDR3 is TGCTGTGCTACGTTTTCTCTAGCCGGAACCTACAATGAGCAGTTCTTC.

This sequence joins TRBV7-8 and TRBJ2-1, with unresolved D. This CDR3 is 13 amino acids long. The germline V and J ends were trimmed by 5 bases and 5 bases, with 10 bases remaining between them. Germline assignment: CDR1 SGHVS and CDR2 FQNEAQ. This CDR3 is CASSTGWDNEQFF. CDR3 DNA: TGTGCCAGCAGCACCGGATGGGACAATGAGCAGTTCTTC.

This sequence joins TRBV20-1 and TRBJ2-7, with 8 bases fitting TRBD1. This CDR3 spans 14 amino acids. With V trimmed by 6 bases and J by 1 base, 8 bases remained unmatched. Germline CDR1 is DFQATT and CDR2 is SNEGSKA (reference sequence). The chain's CDR3 is CSATGTGVSYEQYF. Here the CDR3 DNA reads TGCAGTGCCACCGGGACAGGCGTTTCCTACGAGCAGTACTTC.

The CDR3 DNA is TGCAGTGCTAATGGGGGGACATTAAAGCAGTTCTTC. As protein: CSANGGTLKQFF. The chain uses TRBV20-1 and TRBJ2-1, with D perhaps being TRBD1 or TRBD2 (6 bases each). Germline assignment: CDR1 DFQATT and CDR2 SNEGSKA (reference sequence). This CDR3 is 12 amino acids long. The V gene lost 4 bases and the J gene lost 11 bases, with 15 bases spanning the gap.

This clonotype was observed a handful of times. This sequence joins TRBV20-1 and TRBJ2-1; D is possibly TRBD2 (6 bases). The CDR3 totals 14 residues. V lost 3 bases to trimming and J lost 2 bases, with 11 bases between them. Germline CDR1 DFQATT, CDR2 SNEGSKA (reference sequence). In DNA form, the CDR3 reads TGCAGTGCTAGTACGGGAGCACCCTACAATGAGCAGTTCTTC. Protein product: CSASTGAPYNEQFF.

This clonotype was counted many times. This chain uses TRBV7-3 with TRBJ2-5; 8 positions match TRBD2. Germline trimming cut 4 bases from V and 5 bases from J; bases unmatched to any gene: 9. CDR1 and CDR2 from the germline V gene are SGHTA and FQGTGA. The CDR3 is made up of 15 amino acids. Here the CDR3 reads CASSWSGRAGETQYF. Written as DNA, the CDR3 is TGTGCCAGCAGCTGGTCCGGGAGGGCTGGGGAGACCCAGTACTTC.

A few counts support this clonotype. The V and J genes are TRBV4-3 and TRBJ2-3, with TRBD2 matching 7 bases. Trimming removed 0 bases from V and 8 bases from J; junction bases left unmatched: 11. Germline V lookup: CDR1 LGHNA, CDR2 YSLEER. The CDR3 sequence is 16 residues long. CDR3 sequence (DNA): TGCGCCAGCAGCCAAGACTCAGCGAGAACGGGGGGTACGCAGTATTTT. This sequence encodes CASSQDSARTGGTQYF.

Notes on this clonotype: The germline gene is not matched at one end of the junction; a read error may be the cause. The J gene is TRBJ2-1, the V gene TRBV28; 8 bases agree with TRBD2. Germline V CDR1 and CDR2: MDHEN, SYDVKM. CDR3 size: 16 residues. This CDR3 is CASSFFPGGRNNVQFF. The DNA for the CDR3 is TGTGCCAGCAGTTTCTTTCCTGGCGGGAGGAATAATGTGCAGTTCTTC.

V and J are TRBV4-1 and TRBJ2-1; D gene unclear. Germline assignment: CDR1 MGHRA and CDR2 YSYEKL. The CDR3 covers 15 residues. The ends were cut back, 1 base at V and 0 bases at J, with 7 bases in the middle. The CDR3 DNA is TGCGCCAGCAGCCAAGCCTCAAACTCCTACAATGAGCAGTTCTTC. This gives the protein CASSQASNSYNEQFF.

This clonotype was detected only a few times. V gene TRBV4-3 combines with J gene TRBJ2-5; 7 nucleotides agree with TRBD2. Germline CDR1 LGHNA, CDR2 YSLEER. With V trimmed by 4 bases and J by 2 bases, 10 bases remained unmatched. There are 16 residues in the CDR3. CDR3 DNA sequence: TGCGCCAGCAGCCGATTCCACGGGGGAGGGCAAGAGACCCAGTACTTC. Its protein is CASSRFHGGGQETQYF.

The rearrangement links TRBV7-3 to TRBJ1-2; 8 bases are shared with TRBD1. CDR3 size: 15 residues. Germline V lookup: CDR1 SGHTA, CDR2 FQGTGA. Trimming at V came to 1 base and at J to 7 bases, leaving 8 bases not matched to a gene. The CDR3 bases are TGTGCCAGCAGCTTAAAGTCTCAGGGGGCTGGTGGCTACACCTTC. Its translation is CASSLKSQGAGGYTF.

This chain uses TRBV12-3 or TRBV12-4 with TRBJ2-7; the match to TRBD2 covers 9 bases. This CDR3 is 15 amino acids long. V gave up 5 bases and J gave up 6 bases; unmatched junction bases: 11. The CDR3 sequence is CASSLTSGTSTEQYF. In DNA, the CDR3 is TGTGCCAGCAGTCTAACATCCGGGACTAGCACCGAGCAGTACTTC.

J is TRBJ1-5 and V is TRBV19, with 7 bases matching TRBD1. The CDR3 is made up of 16 amino acids. Germline V gene lookup returns CDR1 LNHDA and CDR2 SQIVND (reference sequence). J lost 1 base, V lost 6 bases, and 9 bases had no gene match. CDR3 protein: CASRGTAHQSNQPQHF. The CDR3 DNA follows: TGTGCCAGTAGGGGGACAGCGCATCAGAGCAATCAGCCCCAGCATTTT. The whole variable domain, remainder taken from reference TRBV19 and TRBJ1-5, is DGGITQSPKYLFRKEGQNVTLSCEQNLNHDAMYWYRQDPGQGLRLIYYSQIVNDFQKGDIAEGYSVSREKKESFPLTVTSAQKNPTAFYLCASRGTAHQSNQPQHFGDGTRLSIL.

This clonotype has more than one count but fewer than ten. The V call is TRBV7-9, the J call TRBJ2-1; D possibly corresponds to TRBD2 (5 bases). The germline gives CDR1 SEHNR, CDR2 FQNEAQ (reference sequence). The V end was cut by 2 bases, the J end by 3 bases, with 11 bases between. This CDR3 has 15 residues. CDR3 nucleotide sequence: TGTGCCAGCAGCTTATCGGGAACACTCTACAATGAGCAGTTCTTC. Its protein product is CASSLSGTLYNEQFF.

This chain uses TRBV18 with TRBJ2-5; D call uncertain. CDR1 is KGHSH, CDR2 LQKENI, per germline. The CDR3 loop spans 13 amino acids. With 4 bases removed from V and 5 bases from J, the gap between germline ends came to 11 bases. The CDR3 DNA reads TGTGCCAGCTCACGGTCGTACGAGGAGACCCAGTACTTC. Translated, it gives CASSRSYEETQYF.

In this sample, this clonotype turned up a few times. This sequence joins TRBV7-8 and TRBJ2-5, with 8 bases fitting TRBD1. V was pared by 5 bases and J by 4 bases, with 12 bases of the junction left unmatched. Germline V gives CDR1 SGHVS, CDR2 FQNEAQ. CDR3 size: 16 residues. DNA of the CDR3: TGTGCCAGCAGCCAAATACGCCCCAGGGGGCCAGAGACCCAGTACTTC. Its translation is CASSQIRPRGPETQYF.

This clonotype occurred a few times. This chain joins TRBV9 and TRBJ2-3; D ambiguous. The CDR3 sequence is 13 residues long. Trimming took off 4 bases at V and 7 bases at J, with 13 bases between the two ends. Germline CDR1 and CDR2: SGDLS and YYNGEE. This CDR3 reads CASSPHAVNTQYF. The CDR3 DNA reads TGTGCCAGCAGCCCCCACGCCGTAAATACGCAGTATTTT.

This clonotype came up a few times. The chain has TRBV5-1 and TRBJ2-1; D is tentatively TRBD1 or TRBD2 (7 bases each). The V gene lost 0 bases and the J gene lost 9 bases, with 16 bases spanning the gap. The CDR3 is 15 residues long. Germline V gene data show CDR1 as SGHRS and CDR2 as YFSETQ. CDR3 DNA: TGCGCCAGCAGCTTGGCAGGGGGGGATGTTGGTGAGCAGTTCTTC. This encodes CASSLAGGDVGEQFF.

The V gene is TRBV6-5, the J gene TRBJ2-7; 7 nucleotides align to TRBD1. Germline V CDR1 and CDR2: MNHEY, SVGAGI. The CDR3 contains 16 residues. J gave up 2 bases and V 4 bases, and 11 bases lay outside the gene matches. The CDR3 loop is CASSSKGQNRPYEQYF. Here the CDR3 DNA reads TGTGCCAGCAGTTCCAAGGGACAGAATCGCCCCTACGAGCAGTACTTC.

This clonotype has a handful of counts. The chain has TRBV6-2 or TRBV6-3 and TRBJ2-5, with D possibly TRBD1 on 6 matching bases. V gave up 6 bases and J gave up 5 bases, with 13 bases separating them. CDR1 and CDR2 (germline): MNHEY, SVGEGT. The CDR3 consists of 13 residues. For the CDR3, the DNA is TGTGCCAGCAGGGGGGCCTCCAGGGAGACCCAGTACTTC. It yields the protein CASRGASRETQYF.

This clonotype occurred a few times. The V call is TRBV18, the J call TRBJ2-3; TRBD1 matches at 9 bases. Germline CDR1 KGHSH, CDR2 LQKENI. This CDR3 comprises 14 residues. The V gene end was trimmed by 3 bases and the J gene end by 5 bases; junction bases not matched to a gene: 3. CDR3: CASSPSTGGDTQYF. The CDR3 DNA is TGTGCCAGCTCACCTTCGACAGGGGGAGATACGCAGTATTTT.